This T cell receptor (beta chain) was obtained from a study of TIL therapy for anti-PD-1-resistant metastatic lung cancer. The overall study: A few tumors were EGFR-mutant and two were ALK-rearranged.

Study-wide results and limits: TIL cultures after expansion showed higher clonality and lower diversity than baseline tumor (median roughly 6.3% vs 31%). Many TIL product clones were absent from baseline tumor, suggesting clonal contraction.

This was the immunoSEQ v3 assay. Sequenced by immunoSEQ multiplex PCR; TCRdb stores in-frame clones only, minus some. Among 10,000 to 12,000 clones listed, 50% to 60% were seen once. Time point indicated: pre-treatment sample, taken before nivolumab and TIL therapy. The tumor samples were excised metastases, mostly pleural nodules or supraclavicular lymph nodes. Trimming pared 4 bases from V and 2 bases from J, leaving 19 bases between. The CDR3 loop spans 16 amino acids. Per germline, CDR1 SQVTM and CDR2 ANQGSEA. This clone was detected only a few times. The antigen remains undetermined. The clonotype originates from a person between 25 and 79 years old with non-small cell lung cancer. Sequenced material: tumor tissue, taken at baseline. V is TRBV29-1 and J is TRBJ2-3, with D hard to call. For the CDR3, the DNA is TGCAGCGTTGGATTCGCCTTCCGGCCCCACACAGATACGCAGTATTTT. The encoded protein is CSVGFAFRPHTDTQYF.